The rows below give T cell receptor beta chains drawn from one sample of a study of response to subunit inactivated influenza vaccine. Each CDR3 protein is one row after TCRdb ran MiXCR on the RT-PCR reads. The profile shows 530,000 or so distinct CDR3 sequences, 14% of them singletons. The sequenced sample was PBMCs from blood, obtained approximately 13 days after vaccination. Receptor source: a man in his forties or fifties who received an inactivated influenza vaccine. Each CDR3 is given with its conserved first and last residue. The D gene is left open where the match is weak. Only some rows state a clone size, as once, few, many or a class for expanded clones.

d_gene: .; j_gene: TRBJ2-1; v_gene: TRBV7-9; abundance: few; CDR3aa: CASSSGHNEQFF; CDR3nt: TGTGCCAGCAGCTCCGGGCACAATGAGCAGTTCTTC
d_gene: TRBD2; j_gene: TRBJ2-1; v_gene: TRBV29-1; abundance: few; CDR3aa: CSVELAAKQFF; CDR3nt: TGCAGCGTTGAACTAGCGGCCAAGCAGTTCTTC
d_gene: .; j_gene: TRBJ2-1; v_gene: TRBV25-1; abundance: .; CDR3aa: CASSESNNNEQFF; CDR3nt: TGTGCCAGCAGTGAATCTAATAACAATGAGCAGTTCTTC
d_gene: .; j_gene: TRBJ2-7; v_gene: TRBV7-8; abundance: once; CDR3aa: CASTFARGAPYEQYF; CDR3nt: TGTGCCAGCACCTTTGCCCGGGGGGCCCCCTACGAGCAGTACTTC
d_gene: .; j_gene: TRBJ2-7; v_gene: TRBV4-1; abundance: few; CDR3aa: CASSQDPGKYYEQYF; CDR3nt: TGCGCCAGCAGCCAAGACCCCGGGAAATACTACGAGCAGTACTTC
d_gene: .; j_gene: TRBJ2-7; v_gene: TRBV7-6; abundance: few; CDR3aa: CASSEGRAYEQYF; CDR3nt: TGTGCCAGCAGCGAGGGACGCGCCTACGAGCAGTACTTC
d_gene: TRBD2; j_gene: TRBJ2-5; v_gene: TRBV18; abundance: few; CDR3aa: CASSPILAGETQYF; CDR3nt: TGTGCCAGCTCACCTATACTAGCGGGAGAGACCCAGTACTTC
d_gene: TRBD2; j_gene: TRBJ2-2; v_gene: TRBV2; abundance: .; CDR3aa: CASSEVGTSGGAGELFF; CDR3nt: TGTGCCAGCAGTGAAGTAGGGACTAGCGGGGGGGCCGGGGAGCTGTTTTTT
d_gene: .; j_gene: TRBJ2-2; v_gene: TRBV11-2; abundance: .; CDR3aa: CASSLVGGSTGELFF; CDR3nt: TGTGCCAGCAGCTTAGTGGGGGGATCCACCGGGGAGCTGTTTTTT
d_gene: .; j_gene: TRBJ2-3; v_gene: TRBV12-3/TRBV12-4; abundance: .; CDR3aa: CASSYRLSTDTQYF; CDR3nt: TGTGCCAGCAGTTACAGGCTAAGCACAGATACGCAGTATTTT
d_gene: TRBD1; j_gene: TRBJ1-1; v_gene: TRBV24-1; abundance: .; CDR3aa: CATSDPGGTEAFF; CDR3nt: TGTGCCACCAGTGATCCAGGGGGCACTGAAGCTTTCTTT
d_gene: TRBD2; j_gene: TRBJ2-1; v_gene: TRBV28; abundance: few; CDR3aa: CASVLYKGREYNEQFF; CDR3nt: TGTGCCAGCGTCCTCTACAAGGGGCGGGAGTACAATGAGCAGTTCTTC
d_gene: .; j_gene: TRBJ2-5; v_gene: TRBV4-1; abundance: .; CDR3aa: CASSQLVGEETQYF; CDR3nt: TGCGCCAGCAGCCAGCTCGTTGGGGAAGAGACCCAGTACTTC
d_gene: .; j_gene: TRBJ2-1; v_gene: TRBV24-1; abundance: few; CDR3aa: CATSDRGLREQFF; CDR3nt: TGTGCCACCAGTGATAGGGGACTTCGGGAGCAGTTCTTC
d_gene: TRBD2; j_gene: TRBJ2-4; v_gene: TRBV7-2; abundance: .; CDR3aa: CASSKRGAQNIQYF; CDR3nt: TGTGCCAGCAGCAAGCGGGGGGCACAAAACATTCAGTACTTC
d_gene: .; j_gene: TRBJ1-1; v_gene: TRBV4-3; abundance: few; CDR3aa: CASSRDWGGTEAFF; CDR3nt: TGCGCCAGCAGCCGAGACTGGGGAGGCACTGAAGCTTTCTTT
d_gene: .; j_gene: TRBJ2-5; v_gene: TRBV18; abundance: .; CDR3aa: CASSPRGGGETQYF; CDR3nt: TGTGCCAGCTCACCACGAGGAGGAGGAGAGACCCAGTACTTC
d_gene: TRBD2; j_gene: TRBJ2-7; v_gene: TRBV10-1; abundance: many; CDR3aa: CASSDGTSVYEQYF; CDR3nt: TGCGCCAGCAGTGATGGGACTAGCGTCTACGAGCAGTACTTC
d_gene: .; j_gene: TRBJ2-6; v_gene: TRBV6-5; abundance: .; CDR3aa: CASSYGGISTGANVLTF; CDR3nt: TGTGCCAGCAGTTATGGCGGGATCTCCACCGGGGCCAACGTCCTGACTTTC
d_gene: .; j_gene: TRBJ2-2; v_gene: TRBV14; abundance: .; CDR3aa: CASNTGVTSGELFF; CDR3nt: TGTGCCAGCAACACGGGAGTGACGAGCGGGGAGCTGTTTTTT
d_gene: TRBD1; j_gene: TRBJ2-7; v_gene: TRBV7-9; abundance: many; CDR3aa: CASSPRDRDYEQYF; CDR3nt: TGTGCCAGCAGTCCCCGGGACAGGGACTACGAGCAGTACTTC
d_gene: .; j_gene: TRBJ2-1; v_gene: TRBV20-1; abundance: few; CDR3aa: CSARDQWFGQFF; CDR3nt: TGCAGTGCTAGGGACCAGTGGTTTGGGCAGTTCTTC
d_gene: .; j_gene: TRBJ1-5; v_gene: TRBV6-1; abundance: few; CDR3aa: CASSEQEAQHF; CDR3nt: TGTGCCAGCAGTGAACAGGAGGCCCAGCATTTT
d_gene: .; j_gene: TRBJ2-3; v_gene: TRBV6-1; abundance: few; CDR3aa: CASSLMARAQYF; CDR3nt: TGTGCCAGCAGCCTGATGGCTCGGGCGCAGTATTTT
d_gene: .; j_gene: TRBJ2-2; v_gene: TRBV12-3/TRBV12-4; abundance: .; CDR3aa: CASSFTIGATNTGELFF; CDR3nt: TGTGCCAGCAGTTTTACTATAGGCGCTACGAACACCGGGGAGCTGTTTTTT
d_gene: .; j_gene: TRBJ2-2; v_gene: TRBV4-2; abundance: few; CDR3aa: CASSQVADTGELFF; CDR3nt: TGTGCCAGCAGCCAGGTAGCGGATACCGGGGAGCTGTTTTTT
d_gene: .; j_gene: TRBJ2-2; v_gene: TRBV28; abundance: .; CDR3aa: CASSLSGQFLNTGELFF; CDR3nt: TGTGCCAGCAGCCTATCCGGACAGTTCTTGAACACCGGGGAGCTGTTTTTT
d_gene: .; j_gene: TRBJ2-7; v_gene: TRBV6-5; abundance: many; CDR3aa: CASRGENYEQYF; CDR3nt: TGTGCCAGCAGGGGGGAAAACTACGAGCAGTACTTC
d_gene: .; j_gene: TRBJ1-2; v_gene: TRBV5-1; abundance: .; CDR3aa: CATTADNSYGYTF; CDR3nt: TGCGCCACTACGGCGGACAACTCCTATGGCTACACCTTC
d_gene: TRBD1; j_gene: TRBJ1-2; v_gene: TRBV7-9; abundance: .; CDR3aa: CASSRPTGGSGYTF; CDR3nt: TGTGCCAGCAGTCGTCCTACAGGGGGGAGCGGCTACACCTTC
d_gene: .; j_gene: TRBJ2-2; v_gene: TRBV11-2; abundance: .; CDR3aa: CASSGRFAQNTGELFF; CDR3nt: TGTGCCAGCAGCGGTCGATTCGCCCAGAACACCGGGGAGCTGTTTTTT
d_gene: TRBD1; j_gene: TRBJ2-3; v_gene: TRBV5-1; abundance: few; CDR3aa: CASSGPGTAGTDTQYF; CDR3nt: TGCGCCAGCAGCGGACCAGGGACAGCCGGCACAGATACGCAGTATTTT
d_gene: TRBD2; j_gene: TRBJ2-1; v_gene: TRBV2; abundance: few; CDR3aa: CASRPGLVFAEQFF; CDR3nt: TGTGCCAGCAGACCGGGACTAGTGTTCGCTGAGCAGTTCTTC
d_gene: TRBD1; j_gene: TRBJ2-7; v_gene: TRBV7-2; abundance: few; CDR3aa: CASSASGQLEQYF; CDR3nt: TGTGCCAGCAGCGCCTCGGGACAGCTCGAGCAGTACTTC
d_gene: .; j_gene: TRBJ2-1; v_gene: TRBV12-3/TRBV12-4; abundance: few; CDR3aa: CASSFELVTRYNEQFF; CDR3nt: TGTGCCAGCAGTTTCGAATTAGTGACTAGATACAATGAGCAGTTCTTC
d_gene: .; j_gene: TRBJ2-7; v_gene: TRBV2; abundance: many; CDR3aa: CASSERQASGYEQYF; CDR3nt: TGTGCCAGCAGTGAAAGGCAGGCGTCGGGGTACGAGCAGTACTTC
d_gene: TRBD1; j_gene: TRBJ1-2; v_gene: TRBV27; abundance: .; CDR3aa: CASSSRTGASYGYTF; CDR3nt: TGTGCCAGCAGTTCACGGACAGGGGCCTCCTATGGCTACACCTTC
d_gene: .; j_gene: TRBJ2-3; v_gene: TRBV4-3; abundance: few; CDR3aa: CASSQDRRGHSSYTQYF; CDR3nt: TGCGCCAGCAGCCAAGATCGTCGGGGACATAGTTCGTATACGCAGTATTTT
d_gene: .; j_gene: TRBJ2-5; v_gene: TRBV12-3/TRBV12-4; abundance: .; CDR3aa: CASGGAIGTQYF; CDR3nt: TGTGCCAGCGGGGGGGCGATCGGGACCCAGTACTTC
d_gene: TRBD1; j_gene: TRBJ2-5; v_gene: TRBV29-1; abundance: many; CDR3aa: CSVEETGGWETQYF; CDR3nt: TGCAGCGTTGAGGAAACAGGGGGGTGGGAGACCCAGTACTTC
d_gene: .; j_gene: TRBJ1-5; v_gene: TRBV12-3/TRBV12-4; abundance: many; CDR3aa: CASSFMNQPQHF; CDR3nt: TGTGCCAGCAGTTTCATGAATCAGCCCCAGCATTTT
d_gene: TRBD2; j_gene: TRBJ2-7; v_gene: TRBV20-1; abundance: few; CDR3aa: CSAPPSGGLAISFYEQYF; CDR3nt: TGCAGTGCTCCTCCTAGCGGGGGGCTCGCTATATCCTTCTACGAGCAGTACTTC
d_gene: .; j_gene: TRBJ2-1; v_gene: TRBV5-1; abundance: many; CDR3aa: CASSLRGGAGNEQFF; CDR3nt: TGCGCCAGCAGCTTGAGAGGGGGGGCCGGCAATGAGCAGTTCTTC
d_gene: .; j_gene: TRBJ2-1; v_gene: TRBV3-1; abundance: .; CDR3aa: CASSHPNRADEQFF; CDR3nt: TGTGCCAGCAGCCACCCCAACAGGGCAGATGAGCAGTTCTTC
d_gene: TRBD2; j_gene: TRBJ2-1; v_gene: TRBV28; abundance: .; CDR3aa: CASSTYWVSGRAYNEQFF; CDR3nt: TGTGCCAGCAGCACGTATTGGGTTAGCGGGAGGGCCTACAATGAGCAGTTCTTC
d_gene: .; j_gene: TRBJ2-1; v_gene: TRBV15; abundance: .; CDR3aa: CATSRASLPYNEQFF; CDR3nt: TGTGCCACCAGCAGAGCCAGCTTACCCTACAATGAGCAGTTCTTC
d_gene: .; j_gene: TRBJ2-1; v_gene: TRBV10-3; abundance: .; CDR3aa: CATSVGDEQFF; CDR3nt: TGTGCCACGTCAGTTGGAGATGAGCAGTTCTTC
d_gene: TRBD2; j_gene: TRBJ2-5; v_gene: TRBV3-1; abundance: few; CDR3aa: CASSQGGLAGSLAQYF; CDR3nt: TGTGCCAGCAGCCAGGGGGGACTAGCGGGGAGTTTGGCCCAGTACTTC
d_gene: .; j_gene: TRBJ2-5; v_gene: TRBV2; abundance: .; CDR3aa: CASSVPWGAQETQYF; CDR3nt: TGTGCCAGCAGTGTCCCCTGGGGTGCTCAAGAGACCCAGTACTTC
d_gene: TRBD1; j_gene: TRBJ2-7; v_gene: TRBV7-2; abundance: .; CDR3aa: CASSLGTGNYEQYF; CDR3nt: TGTGCCAGCAGCTTAGGGACAGGGAATTACGAGCAGTACTTC
d_gene: .; j_gene: TRBJ1-5; v_gene: TRBV29-1; abundance: many; CDR3aa: CSVVLTDYRYSNQPQHF; CDR3nt: TGCAGCGTTGTTTTGACAGACTACAGATATAGCAATCAGCCCCAGCATTTT